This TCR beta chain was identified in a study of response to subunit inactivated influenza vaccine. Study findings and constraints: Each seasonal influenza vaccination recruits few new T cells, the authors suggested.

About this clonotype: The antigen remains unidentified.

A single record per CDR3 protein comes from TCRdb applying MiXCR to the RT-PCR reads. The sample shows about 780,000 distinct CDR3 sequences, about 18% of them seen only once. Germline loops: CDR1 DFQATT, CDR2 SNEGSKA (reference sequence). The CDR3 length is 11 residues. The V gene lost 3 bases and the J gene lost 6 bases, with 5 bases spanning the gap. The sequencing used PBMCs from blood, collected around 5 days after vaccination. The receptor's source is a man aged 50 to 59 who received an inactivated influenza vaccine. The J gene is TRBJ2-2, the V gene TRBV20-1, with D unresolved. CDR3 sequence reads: CSASGSGELFF. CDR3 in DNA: TGCAGTGCTAGCGGGTCCGGGGAGCTGTTTTTT.